Below are 22 T cell receptor beta chains sequenced from a single sample in a study of cytomegalovirus exposure and HLA in healthy donors (dated by TCRdb to about 2017). The library was prepared using the immunoSEQ multiplex PCR assay. For the multiplex PCR, a mixture combining 60 forward primers for TCR Vbeta segments and 13 reverse primers for TCR Jbeta segments was used. As stored in TCRdb, this immuneACCESS dataset retains in-frame rearrangements with V and J assigned. A fraction of the clones does not appear; measured against another copy, unresolved V genes explain less than half of the discrepancy, and the remainder lacks a known reason. This sample has about 140,000 clones in its table, and approximately 83% of those were observed once. The ten largest make up approximately 2.3% of the sample. Sequenced sample: PBMCs. Source of these receptors: a male donor in good health and CMV-seronegative.

This chain connects TRBV9 to TRBJ2-7, with unresolved D. This CDR3 is built from 11 residues. The V gene lost 0 bases and the J gene lost 6 bases, with 4 bases spanning the gap. The germline V gene encodes CDR1 SGDLS and CDR2 YYNGEE. The CDR3 coding sequence is TGTGCCAGCAGCGTAGGCGTCGAGCAGTACTTC. Its protein is CASSVGVEQYF.

This clone has a handful of counts. V gene TRBV9 combines with J gene TRBJ2-3; D may be TRBD2 (6 bases). Trimming took 0 bases from V and 2 from J, leaving 13 bases between them. Germline-derived CDR1 and CDR2 are SGDLS and YYNGEE. The CDR3 has 16 amino acids. This CDR3 reads CASSVGGVLNTDTQYF. The CDR3 DNA reads TGTGCCAGCAGCGTAGGGGGGGTGCTTAACACAGATACGCAGTATTTT.

The V call is TRBV29-1, the J call TRBJ1-1; 8 bases agree with TRBD1. The germline CDR1 and CDR2 sequences are SQVTM and ANQGSEA. V dropped 6 bases and J dropped 5; count of bases not matched to a gene: 8. The CDR3 covers 13 residues. The CDR3 protein is CSVPDRAGTEAFF. The CDR3 DNA sequence: TGCAGCGTCCCGGACAGGGCAGGAACTGAAGCTTTCTTT. The variable domain in full, completed from reference TRBV29-1 and TRBJ1-1, reads SAVISQKPSRDICQRGTSLTIQCQVDSQVTMMFWYRQQPGQSLTLIATANQGSEATYESGFVIDKFPISRPNLTFSTLTVSNMSPEDSSIYLCSVPDRAGTEAFFGQGTRLTVV.

The rearrangement links TRBV5-4 to TRBJ1-6, with no clear D. Germline V gives CDR1 SGHNT, CDR2 YYREEE (reference sequence). The CDR3 covers 17 residues. V was cut by 4 bases and J by 6 bases, with 20 bases left in between. This CDR3 is CASSPGGSGSINSPLHF. DNA for the CDR3: TGTGCCAGCAGCCCGGGCGGTTCTGGGAGTATTAATTCACCCCTCCACTTT.

The V and J genes are TRBV28 and TRBJ2-1, with TRBD2 identical over 8 bases. The CDR3 length is 15 residues. V shed 6 bases, J shed 3 bases, and the junction held 7 bases outside the gene matches. Germline V gene data show CDR1 as MDHEN and CDR2 as SYDVKM. The CDR3 coding sequence is TGTGCCAGCAGGCGGGGTCGGGAGGGCTACAATGAGCAGTTCTTC. Translating gives CASRRGREGYNEQFF. Filled out from reference TRBV28 and TRBJ2-1, the complete variable domain reads DVKVTQSSRYLVKRTGEKVFLECVQDMDHENMFWYRQDPGLGLRLIYFSYDVKMKEKGDIPEGYSVSREKKERFSLILESASTNQTSMYLCASRRGREGYNEQFFGPGTRLTVL.

The rearrangement joins TRBV2 to TRBJ2-5, with 7 bases matching TRBD2. TRBJ2-7 matches the DNA end more closely, so the J call is doubtful. CDR1 is SNHLY and CDR2 is FYNNEI in the germline V gene. The CDR3 length is 14 residues. The CDR3 here is CASSEGGSVYEQYF. The CDR3 nucleotides are TGTGCCAGCAGTGAAGGCGGGAGTGTCTACGAGCAGTACTTC.

The chain joins TRBV10-1 to TRBJ2-1; D perhaps matches TRBD2 (6 bases). The germline gives CDR1 WNHNN, CDR2 SYGVQD (reference sequence). V was trimmed by 1 base and J by 4 bases, leaving 11 bases between them. This CDR3 contains 15 residues. Written as DNA, the CDR3 is TGCGCCAGCAGTGAGTTTGGGACTCTTTACAATGAGCAGTTCTTC. Its translation is CASSEFGTLYNEQFF.

This clone came up a few times. The V gene is TRBV29-1, the J gene TRBJ2-5; perhaps TRBD1 as D (7 bases). Germline values: CDR1 SQVTM, CDR2 ANQGSEA. There are 14 residues in the CDR3. V lost 5 bases to trimming and J lost 2 bases, with 15 bases between them. The CDR3 loop is CSVWGAGGQETQYF. For the CDR3, the DNA is TGCAGCGTTTGGGGGGCAGGGGGTCAAGAGACCCAGTACTTC.

V is TRBV6-4 and J is TRBJ2-1, with 14 bases identical to TRBD2. Germline CDR1 reads MRHNA; CDR2 reads SNTAGT. The CDR3 spans 15 residues. Trimming cost V 2 bases and J 9 bases; bases outside gene matches: 3. The chain's CDR3 is CASSDGTSGSGEQFF. In nucleotides, the CDR3 is TGTGCCAGCAGTGACGGGACTAGCGGGAGCGGTGAGCAGTTCTTC.

The V gene is TRBV4-1, the J gene TRBJ2-7, with D unclear. Germline CDR1 MGHRA, CDR2 YSYEKL. This CDR3 is built from 16 residues. V was clipped by 5 bases and J by 2 bases, with 19 bases between them. DNA of the CDR3: TGCGCCAGCAGCGGCGATTTAGAAAGCGTACCCTACGAGCAGTACTTC. Its protein is CASSGDLESVPYEQYF.

The chain employs TRBV9 and TRBJ2-2, with D perhaps TRBD1 (6 bases). The length of the CDR3 is 18 residues. Germline V gives CDR1 SGDLS, CDR2 YYNGEE. Trimming removed 2 bases from V and 3 bases from J, with 20 bases in between. The CDR3 loop reads CASSVPRGGIGHTGELFF. The CDR3, as DNA: TGTGCCAGCAGCGTTCCCAGGGGTGGAATTGGTCACACCGGGGAGCTGTTTTTT.

This chain connects TRBV6-4 to TRBJ2-2, with 11 bases lining up with TRBD2. Germline loops: CDR1 MRHNA, CDR2 SNTAGT. There are 17 residues in the CDR3. Trimming cost V 10 bases and J 3 bases; bases outside gene matches: 13. DNA of the CDR3: TGTGCCACCCGCGGGCTAGCGGGAGGAACAGACACCGGGGAGCTGTTTTTT. This translates into CATRGLAGGTDTGELFF.

This chain links TRBV28 with TRBJ1-1, with TRBD1 identical over 8 bases. The trim removed 4 bases at V and 2 bases at J, leaving 6 bases unmatched. The CDR3 sequence is 15 residues long. The V gene's germline CDR1 is MDHEN and CDR2 SYDVKM. DNA of the CDR3: TGTGCCAGCAGTTACAGGGGGGTCACTAACACTGAAGCTTTCTTT. This encodes CASSYRGVTNTEAFF.

In its sample, this clone was seen once. The rearrangement uses TRBV7-9 and TRBJ2-3; TRBD1 aligns across 9 bases. V lost 5 bases to trimming and J lost 2 bases; unmatched junction nucleotides: 14. CDR3 length: 18 residues. CDR1 and CDR2 (germline): SEHNR, FQNEAQ (reference sequence). The CDR3 reads CASSLPQQGASLTDTQYF. The CDR3 nucleotides are TGTGCCAGCAGCCTGCCACAACAGGGGGCGAGTCTCACAGATACGCAGTATTTT.

The sample holds many counts of this clone. The chain joins TRBV10-1 to TRBJ1-1; D is perhaps TRBD1 (5 bases). Germline V lookup: CDR1 WNHNN, CDR2 SYGVQD (reference sequence). Trimming removed 2 bases from V and 5 bases from J, with 18 bases in between. The CDR3 spans 16 residues. The CDR3 here is CASSEGQGSIGTEAFF. CDR3 bases: TGCGCCAGCAGTGAGGGGCAGGGATCGATTGGGACTGAAGCTTTCTTT.

The chain combines TRBV18 with TRBJ2-2, with 7 bases identical to TRBD1. After removal of 6 bases from V and 1 base from J, the junction contained 11 bases not matched to a gene. This CDR3 spans 17 amino acids. CDR1 is KGHSH, CDR2 LQKENI, per germline. The CDR3 DNA reads as TGTGCCAGCTCTCGGACAGGCTTCGACGGGAACACCGGGGAGCTGTTTTTT. Protein: CASSRTGFDGNTGELFF.

CDR3 coding DNA: TGTGCCAGCAGCTTAGCGGGGTGGGGAGGGGAGCAGCCCCAGCATTTT. This encodes CASSLAGWGGEQPQHF. The chain links TRBV7-2 to TRBJ1-5; tentatively, D is TRBD1 (5 bases). V was pared by 0 bases and J by 7 bases, with 16 bases between. This CDR3 is built from 16 residues. The germline V gene encodes CDR1 SGHTA and CDR2 FQGNSA.

This clone was observed once. The V call is TRBV13, the J call TRBJ2-1; TRBD2 agrees at 9 bases. The ends lost 0 bases at V and 10 bases at J; junction bases unmatched: 7. The CDR3 covers 15 residues. CDR1 and CDR2 (germline): PRHDT, FYEKMQ (reference sequence). The CDR3 coding sequence is TGTGCCAGCAGCTTAGGTGGCGGGAGGGCACCCGAGCAGTTCTTC. Protein product: CASSLGGGRAPEQFF.

V and J are TRBV27 and TRBJ2-3; D may be TRBD2 (5 bases). This CDR3 contains 13 residues. The V end was cut by 4 bases, the J end by 8 bases, with 13 bases between. Per the germline V gene, CDR1 is MNHEY and CDR2 is SMNVEV (reference sequence). Written as DNA, the CDR3 is TGTGCCAGCAGTTCCCCCGCCGGGGTTACGCAGTATTTT. Residues: CASSSPAGVTQYF.

The chain joins TRBV5-6 to TRBJ1-6, with no clear D. The CDR3 runs 12 residues. Looked up from germline, CDR1 is SGHDT and CDR2 is YYEEEE. V was cut by 4 bases and J by 16 bases, with 15 bases left in between. The CDR3 DNA follows: TGTGCCAGCAGCATGTCCACTCCGAGGCTCCACTTT. It specifies CASSMSTPRLHF.

The V and J genes are TRBV5-6 and TRBJ1-2, with D maybe TRBD1 (6 bases). Trimming stripped 4 bases from V and 8 bases from J, with 15 bases between. Per the germline V gene, CDR1 is SGHDT and CDR2 is YYEEEE. The CDR3 sequence is 13 residues long. CDR3 region: CASSPTGLGGYTF. The CDR3 DNA reads as TGTGCCAGCAGCCCTACAGGGCTAGGGGGCTACACCTTC.

This chain connects TRBV30 to TRBJ1-5; 7 nucleotides align to TRBD1. The CDR3 has 13 amino acids. Germline CDR1 is GTSNPN and CDR2 is SVGIG (reference sequence). V was pared by 1 base and J by 6 bases, with 3 bases of the junction left unmatched. The DNA for the CDR3 is TGTGCCTGGAGTGGACAGGGTGGTCAGCCCCAGCATTTT. Translating it yields CAWSGQGGQPQHF.